This record concerns one T cell receptor beta chain sequence. As originally analysed: Estimates of nucleated cell counts were drawn from the amplification of reference gene primers. Using immunoSEQ multiplex PCR, the repertoire was profiled, and TCRdb retains in-frame clones only, with some absent. Clonal size and the V and J genes are those of that table, whereas D and trimming came from the DNA. The sample has 310,000 or so clones, around 83% seen once. The data belong to a study of blood T cell repertoires in COVID-19. Turning to the study itself: Both acute and convalescent COVID-19 samples were obtained from the United States, Italy and Spain. In each case, the material was cDNA or gDNA derived from T cells, B-cell-depleted T cells, or PBMCs.

Trimming removed 4 bases at V and 5 bases at J, with 12 bases between. The CDR3 runs to 14 residues. In germline, CDR1 is SGHDN, CDR2 FVKESK. The chain recombines TRBV14 with TRBJ1-5; D is ambiguous. The sequencing input was peripheral blood. The sequence was collected from a woman aged 50 to 65 with acute or convalescent COVID-19. This CDR3 is CASSLSAGYQPQHF. In nucleotides, the CDR3 is TGTGCCAGCAGCCTATCGGCGGGGTATCAGCCCCAGCATTTT.